This is a list of T cell receptor beta chains from one sample in a study of OX40 agonist ivuxolimab in advanced cancers. This table comes from immunoSEQ multiplex PCR, and its TCRdb copy is limited to in-frame clones, with some not included. This sample has 65,000 to 75,000 clones, with about 91% found just once. This specimen was CD4+ or CD8+ T cells sorted from blood, taken in a trial of the OX40 agonist ivuxolimab. The origin of the receptors is an adult with an advanced solid tumor such as melanoma, head and neck, liver or kidney cancer. The CDR3 runs from the conserved cysteine through the conserved F or W. Fields, in order: CDR3 DNA, CDR3 protein, V gene, D gene, J gene. A D gene is named only where the DNA matches it firmly.

DNA: TGTGCCAGCAGCTTTGGCGGACAGGGATCTCTGAAGCAGTACTTC; CDR3: CASSFGGQGSLKQYF; V: TRBV28; D: TRBD1; J: TRBJ2-7
DNA: TGTGCCAGCAGCTTATCGCGGGGCTACTATGGCTACACCTTC; CDR3: CASSLSRGYYGYTF; V: TRBV7-9; D: -; J: TRBJ1-2
DNA: TGTGCCAGCAGGCCTAGGAACACCGGGGAGCTGTTTTTT; CDR3: CASRPRNTGELFF; V: TRBV6-5; D: -; J: TRBJ2-2
DNA: TGTGCCAGCAGTCCCCCACAGGGGAACACTGAAGCTTTCTTT; CDR3: CASSPPQGNTEAFF; V: TRBV6-5; D: -; J: TRBJ1-1
DNA: TGTGCCAGCAGCTCAAGACTTCTGAACACTGAAGCTTTCTTT; CDR3: CASSSRLLNTEAFF; V: TRBV11-1; D: -; J: TRBJ1-1
DNA: TGTGCCAGCAGCCAAGTGGGGGTAGATACGCAGTATTTT; CDR3: CASSQVGVDTQYF; V: TRBV14; D: -; J: TRBJ2-3
DNA: TGTGCCAGCAGCCCCGGAGGGGGTTTGGGGGGCACTGAAGCTTTCTTT; CDR3: CASSPGGGLGGTEAFF; V: TRBV5-4; D: -; J: TRBJ1-1
DNA: TGTGCCAGCAGTCCCCACCCCGGGACAGTAAACAATGAGCAGTTCTTC; CDR3: CASSPHPGTVNNEQFF; V: TRBV27; D: TRBD1; J: TRBJ2-1
DNA: TGTGCCAGCAGTGAAGAATCAGGGCGGACTGAAGCTTTCTTT; CDR3: CASSEESGRTEAFF; V: TRBV2; D: -; J: TRBJ1-1
DNA: TGTGCCAGCAGCTCCGTCCCGGGGCAGTGGACTGGGGGAAACACCATATATTTT; CDR3: CASSSVPGQWTGGNTIYF; V: TRBV5-6; D: -; J: TRBJ1-3
DNA: TGTGCCATCACCGAGCGGGGAGAAGGCGGGGAGCTGTTTTTT; CDR3: CAITERGEGGELFF; V: TRBV10-3; D: TRBD2; J: TRBJ2-2
DNA: TGTGCCAGCAGGTTCGGGACAGGGCAAAATTCACCCCTCCACTTT; CDR3: CASRFGTGQNSPLHF; V: TRBV7-6; D: TRBD1; J: TRBJ1-6
DNA: TGTGCCAGCAGCCTCCTGACAGGGGAGACCGGGGAGCTGTTTTTT; CDR3: CASSLLTGETGELFF; V: TRBV11-2; D: TRBD1; J: TRBJ2-2
DNA: TGTGCCAGCAGTTCGACTTCCTACAATGAGCAGTTCTTC; CDR3: CASSSTSYNEQFF; V: TRBV6-5; D: -; J: TRBJ2-1
DNA: TGCGCCAGCAGCGTCGCAGGGGGCTCCTCCTACGAGCAGTACTTC; CDR3: CASSVAGGSSYEQYF; V: TRBV5-1; D: TRBD1; J: TRBJ2-7
DNA: TGTGCCAGCAGCTCACGACAGGGATGTCAGCCCCAGCATTTT; CDR3: CASSSRQGCQPQHF; V: TRBV21-1; D: -; J: TRBJ1-5